This T cell receptor (beta chain) was sequenced during a study of blood T cell repertoires in COVID-19. The wider study: COVID-19 samples, acute and convalescent, were from the United States, Italy and Spain. T cells, B-cell-depleted T cells, or PBMCs provided the cDNA or gDNA that served as material.

Per germline, CDR1 SGHVS and CDR2 FQNEAQ. The CDR3 consists of 16 residues. V dropped 5 bases and J dropped 0; count of bases not matched to a gene: 7. Under the authors' procedure: Reference gene primer amplification gave estimated nucleated cell counts. Produced via immunoSEQ multiplex PCR; TCRdb's table is partial and in-frame only. V, J and clone size are those of that table, while D and trimming were read from the DNA. The data contain roughly 250,000 clones, around 86% of them singletons. The V and J genes are TRBV7-8 and TRBJ2-3; TRBD2 matches at 8 bases. Material for sequencing was peripheral blood. The TCR was taken from a woman in her sixties with active or convalescent COVID-19. CDR3 in amino acids: CASSAIRGGSTDTQYF. The CDR3 nucleotides read TGTGCCAGCAGCGCGATACGCGGGGGGAGCACAGATACGCAGTATTTT. Together with reference TRBV7-8 and TRBJ2-3, the CDR3 gives the full variable domain: GAGVSQSPRYKVAKRGQDVALRCDPISGHVSLFWYQQALGQGPEFLTYFQNEAQLDKSGLPSDRFFAERPEGSVSTLKIQRTQQEDSAVYLCASSAIRGGSTDTQYFGPGTRLTVL.